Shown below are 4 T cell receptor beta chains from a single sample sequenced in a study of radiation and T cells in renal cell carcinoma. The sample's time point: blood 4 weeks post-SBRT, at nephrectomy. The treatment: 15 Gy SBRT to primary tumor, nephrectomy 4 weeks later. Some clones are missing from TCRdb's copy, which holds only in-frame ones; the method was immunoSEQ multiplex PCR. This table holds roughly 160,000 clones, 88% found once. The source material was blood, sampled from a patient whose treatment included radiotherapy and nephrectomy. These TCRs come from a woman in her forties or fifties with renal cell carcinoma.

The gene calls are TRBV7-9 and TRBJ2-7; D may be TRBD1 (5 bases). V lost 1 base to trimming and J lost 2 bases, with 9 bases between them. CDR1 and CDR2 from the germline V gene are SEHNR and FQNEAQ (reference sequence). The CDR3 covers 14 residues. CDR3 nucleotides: TGTGCCAGCAGCTTAGATGCAGGGCCCTACGAGCAGTACTTC. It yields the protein CASSLDAGPYEQYF. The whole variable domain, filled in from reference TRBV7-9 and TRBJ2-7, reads DTGVSQNPRHKITKRGQNVTFRCDPISEHNRLYWYRQTLGQGPEFLTYFQNEAQLEKSRLLSDRFSAERPKGSFSTLEIQRTEQGDSAMYLCASSLDAGPYEQYFGPGTRLTVT.

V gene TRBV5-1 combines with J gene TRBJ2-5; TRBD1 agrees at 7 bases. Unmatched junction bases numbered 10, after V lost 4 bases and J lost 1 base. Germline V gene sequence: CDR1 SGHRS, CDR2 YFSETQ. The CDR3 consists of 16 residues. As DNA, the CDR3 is TGCGCCAGCAGCCGATCCAGACAGGGTGGCCAAGAGACCCAGTACTTC. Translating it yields CASSRSRQGGQETQYF.

CDR3: CASSLDPGSYGYTF. The CDR3 DNA follows: TGTGCCAGCAGCTTAGATCCGGGGTCCTATGGCTACACCTTC. The genes are TRBV7-9 and TRBJ1-2, with D uncertain. CDR3 length: 14 residues. Germline V gene sequence: CDR1 SEHNR, CDR2 FQNEAQ (reference sequence). V was pared by 1 base and J by 4 bases, with 10 bases between.

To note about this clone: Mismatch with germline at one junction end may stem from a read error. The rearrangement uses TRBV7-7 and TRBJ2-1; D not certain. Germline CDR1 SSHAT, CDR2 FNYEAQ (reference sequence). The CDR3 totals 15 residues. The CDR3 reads CASSSSPTSFNEQFF. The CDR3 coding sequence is TGTGCTAGCAGCTCCTCACCGACTTCCTTCAATGAGCAGTTCTTC.